The 27 T cell receptor beta chains given below trace back to one sample, sequenced in a study of regulatory T cells in long-lasting Graves disease. Time point here: newly diagnosed GD, antithyroid drugs for less than 3 months. With RNA extracted from PBMCs as input, the TCR library was made. iRepertoire HTBI primers and Arm-PCR of CDR3 regions built TCR beta libraries. TCRdb called the multiplex PCR reads again in MiXCR, with one record for every CDR3 protein. The profile covers over 500,000 distinct CDR3 sequences, with around 15% appearing a single time and 12% taken by the ten largest. These records were also assigned to another study, of T cells in Graves' hyperthyroidism and ophthalmopathy.

This specimen consisted of peripheral blood mononuclear cells (PBMCs), obtained at new diagnosis, from a patient treated with antithyroid drugs. The origin of the receptors is a man aged 18 to 35 with Graves disease.

Ten or more counts support this clonotype. The chain carries TRBV20-1 and TRBJ1-3, with D possibly TRBD1 on 6 matching bases. There are 14 residues in the CDR3. Germline lookup yields CDR1 DFQATT and CDR2 SNEGSKA (reference sequence). V was clipped by 4 bases and J by 0 bases, with 10 bases between them. The CDR3 region is CSATRTASGNTIYF. Here the CDR3 DNA reads TGCAGTGCTACACGGACAGCCTCTGGAAACACCATATATTTT.

Ten or more counts support this clonotype. The chain has TRBV20-1 and TRBJ2-1; D is tentatively TRBD1 or TRBD2 (7 bases each). Trimming removed 3 bases at V and 7 bases at J, with 13 bases between. Germline values: CDR1 DFQATT, CDR2 SNEGSKA (reference sequence). The CDR3 contains 13 residues. CDR3 bases: TGCAGTGCTAGGCCCAGGGGGGGTAATGAGCAGTTCTTC. Translated: CSARPRGGNEQFF.

The chain joins TRBV11-2 to TRBJ1-3; 8 bases align to TRBD1. Germline assignment: CDR1 SGHAT and CDR2 FQNNGV. Losses at the gene ends were 4 bases for V and 8 bases for J; bases not matched to a gene: 13. CDR3 size: 16 residues. The chain's CDR3 is CASSSPGQAWRDTIYF. The CDR3 bases are TGTGCCAGCAGCTCTCCGGGACAGGCGTGGAGGGACACCATATATTTT.

This clonotype has at least ten counts. The chain employs TRBV12-3 or TRBV12-4 and TRBJ2-2; D unclear. CDR3 length equals 13 residues. V lost 3 bases to trimming and J lost 4 bases, with 6 bases between them. CDR3: CASSFSTTGELFF. The CDR3 DNA is TGTGCCAGCAGTTTCAGTACCACCGGGGAGCTGTTTTTT.

The chain links TRBV28 to TRBJ2-2; 8 positions agree with TRBD1. There are 13 residues in the CDR3. CDR1 and CDR2 from the germline V gene are MDHEN and SYDVKM. The V gene end was trimmed by 11 bases and the J gene end by 5 bases; junction bases not matched to a gene: 7. The CDR3 nucleotides are TGTGCCGGACAGGGCCGGGGGACCGGGGAGCTGTTTTTT. Protein product: CAGQGRGTGELFF.

This clonotype was picked up a small number of times. The chain joins TRBV29-1 to TRBJ2-7; D is undetermined. Germline CDR1 and CDR2: SQVTM and ANQGSEA. Trimming shortened V by 0 bases and J by 0 bases, and 6 bases separated the two germline ends. CDR3 length equals 13 residues. CDR3 in amino acids: CSVEDQSSYEQYF. The CDR3 DNA follows: TGCAGCGTTGAAGACCAGTCCTCCTACGAGCAGTACTTC.

The chain links TRBV9 to TRBJ2-2; D might be TRBD2 (6 bases). CDR3 size: 15 residues. Germline V gene lookup returns CDR1 SGDLS and CDR2 YYNGEE. V dropped 4 bases and J dropped 4 bases, with 14 bases sitting between them. CDR3 sequence (DNA): TGTGCCAGCAGCTCGGTCCCCGGGGGCACCGGGGAGCTGTTTTTT. Translating gives CASSSVPGGTGELFF.

This clonotype was observed many times. The rearrangement uses TRBV24-1 and TRBJ2-7; maybe TRBD2 (6 bases). The V gene's germline CDR1 is KGHDR and CDR2 SFDVKD. The V gene lost 2 bases and the J gene lost 5 bases, with 15 bases spanning the gap. The CDR3 length is 15 residues. In DNA, the CDR3 is TGTGCCACCAGTGATTCGGAGGCGGGACGTGACGAGCAGTACTTC. Translation: CATSDSEAGRDEQYF.

V and J are TRBV18 and TRBJ2-1; 9 nucleotides agree with TRBD2. J was trimmed by 10 bases and V by 2 bases; bases with no gene match: 6. Germline-derived CDR1 and CDR2 are KGHSH and LQKENI. The CDR3 runs 14 residues. CDR3 amino acids: CASSPGGRAGEQFF. As DNA, the CDR3 is TGTGCCAGCTCACCAGGCGGGAGGGCCGGAGAGCAGTTCTTC.

The rearrangement joins TRBV28 to TRBJ1-1; D might be TRBD1 (5 bases). The germline gives CDR1 MDHEN, CDR2 SYDVKM. The CDR3 length is 14 residues. Trimming took 4 bases from V and 6 from J, leaving 15 bases between them. The CDR3: CASSYQGSPAEAFF. Written as DNA, the CDR3 is TGTGCCAGCAGTTATCAGGGAAGCCCAGCTGAAGCTTTCTTT.

The chain uses TRBV27 and TRBJ1-2; 7 positions agree with TRBD1. The CDR3 runs 16 residues. Germline V gives CDR1 MNHEY, CDR2 SMNVEV (reference sequence). V trimming: 3 bases; J trimming: 0 bases; junction bases outside the gene matches: 7. In DNA form, the CDR3 reads TGTGCCAGCAGTTTTTCCGGGGACAGTACTAACTATGGCTACACCTTC. Translating it yields CASSFSGDSTNYGYTF.

Many counts were recorded for this clonotype. The rearrangement joins TRBV7-2 to TRBJ2-1, with D unclear. Trimming left V 5 bases short and J 5 bases short, with 4 bases between. This CDR3 is 11 amino acids long. From germline, CDR1 is SGHTA and CDR2 FQGNSA. DNA for the CDR3: TGTGCCAGCAGCCACAACAATGAGCAGTTCTTC. This encodes CASSHNNEQFF.

This clonotype has just a few counts. The V gene is TRBV29-1, the J gene TRBJ1-5, with a tentative D call TRBD1 (5 bases). V lost 3 bases and J lost 7, with 13 bases in between. CDR1 is SQVTM, CDR2 ANQGSEA, per germline. The CDR3 is made up of 13 amino acids. CDR3 residues: CSVDGGRGQPQHF. CDR3 nucleotide sequence: TGCAGCGTTGATGGGGGGAGAGGGCAGCCCCAGCATTTT.

V is TRBV14 and J is TRBJ2-3; TRBD2 agrees at 12 bases. Germline V CDR1 and CDR2: SGHDN, FVKESK. This CDR3 has 17 residues. Trimming cost V 4 bases and J 3 bases; bases outside gene matches: 8. The CDR3, as DNA: TGTGCCAGCAGCCTAAGACTAGCGGGAGACCTAACAGATACGCAGTATTTT. Translation: CASSLRLAGDLTDTQYF. The whole variable domain, filled in from reference TRBV14 and TRBJ2-3, reads EAGVTQFPSHSVIEKGQTVTLRCDPISGHDNLYWYRRVMGKEIKFLLHFVKESKQDESGMPNNRFLAERTGGTYSTLKVQPAELEDSGVYFCASSLRLAGDLTDTQYFGPGTRLTVL.

This clonotype was recorded at least ten times. The gene calls are TRBV11-2 and TRBJ2-5, with 9 bases matching TRBD2. With 2 bases clipped from V and 4 bases from J, the junction kept 2 bases outside the gene matches. The germline V gene encodes CDR1 SGHAT and CDR2 FQNNGV. The CDR3 consists of 14 residues. The CDR3 DNA sequence: TGTGCCAGCAGCTTATTTAGCGGGAGAGAGACCCAGTACTTC. This gives the protein CASSLFSGRETQYF.

This clonotype was seen ten or more times. The CDR3 DNA is TGTGCCAGCAGTTTATTAGGGAATCAAGAAAAACTGTTTTTT. Translating it yields CASSLLGNQEKLFF. The chain carries TRBV28 and TRBJ1-4; D gene unclear. V was trimmed by 1 base and J by 8 bases, leaving 11 bases between them. CDR1 is MDHEN, CDR2 SYDVKM, per germline. There are 14 residues in the CDR3.

Worth noting for this clonotype: One base away lies a much larger clone, so this may be a sequencing read error. The chain combines TRBV6-2 or TRBV6-3 with TRBJ1-1; D remains unclear. Trimming cost V 8 bases and J 4 bases, with 17 bases left between them. Germline CDR1 reads MNHEY; CDR2 reads SVGEGT. This CDR3 is 14 amino acids long. The CDR3 loop reads CASVLKRMSTEAFF. The DNA for the CDR3 is TGTGCCAGCGTTTTGAAGAGAATGAGCACTGAAGCTTTCTTT.

This clonotype appeared many times. The chain is built from TRBV27 and TRBJ1-6, with 7 bases that match TRBD1. J gave up 7 bases and V 6 bases, and 6 bases lay outside the gene matches. The germline CDR1 and CDR2 sequences are MNHEY and SMNVEV (reference sequence). This CDR3 spans 14 amino acids. The CDR3 DNA reads TGTGCCAGCAGCTTGGGACAGAGAAATTCACCCCTCCACTTT. Protein: CASSLGQRNSPLHF.

This clonotype was seen repeatedly, ten times or more. This chain links TRBV28 with TRBJ2-7, with 8 bases matching TRBD2. The germline gives CDR1 MDHEN, CDR2 SYDVKM. V dropped 7 bases and J dropped 1; count of bases not matched to a gene: 9. The CDR3 consists of 15 residues. The CDR3: CASIPRGGGSYEQYF. The CDR3 DNA reads as TGTGCCAGCATCCCTCGGGGGGGGGGGTCCTACGAGCAGTACTTC. Based on the CDR3 plus reference TRBV28 and TRBJ2-7, the full variable domain is DVKVTQSSRYLVKRTGEKVFLECVQDMDHENMFWYRQDPGLGLRLIYFSYDVKMKEKGDIPEGYSVSREKKERFSLILESASTNQTSMYLCASIPRGGGSYEQYFGPGTRLTVT.

The chain links TRBV30 to TRBJ2-3; 13 nucleotides line up with TRBD2. The V gene end was trimmed by 4 bases and the J gene end by 5 bases; junction bases not matched to a gene: 21. Germline values: CDR1 GTSNPN, CDR2 SVGIG (reference sequence). The length of the CDR3 is 20 residues. CDR3 in amino acids: CAWTPPLGSWTSGRGDTQYF. The CDR3 nucleotides read TGTGCCTGGACACCCCCCCTTGGTTCTTGGACTAGCGGGAGAGGAGATACGCAGTATTTT.

This clonotype was seen many times. The chain is built from TRBV28 and TRBJ2-7; 12 bases match TRBD2. The CDR3 sequence is 15 residues long. Losses at the gene ends were 5 bases for V and 7 bases for J; bases not matched to a gene: 9. From germline, CDR1 is MDHEN and CDR2 SYDVKM. This CDR3 reads CASSASSGRAREQYF. Written as DNA, the CDR3 is TGTGCCAGCAGTGCTTCTAGCGGGAGGGCCCGGGAGCAGTACTTC.

This clonotype was seen only a few times. This chain uses TRBV29-1 with TRBJ1-2; no firm D call. The germline V and J ends were trimmed by 0 bases and 4 bases, with 9 bases remaining between them. This CDR3 has 13 residues. Per the germline V gene, CDR1 is SQVTM and CDR2 is ANQGSEA. The CDR3 here is CSVEDVGIYGYTF. CDR3 DNA sequence: TGCAGCGTTGAAGATGTAGGCATCTATGGCTACACCTTC. Based on the CDR3 plus reference TRBV29-1 and TRBJ1-2, the full variable domain is SAVISQKPSRDICQRGTSLTIQCQVDSQVTMMFWYRQQPGQSLTLIATANQGSEATYESGFVIDKFPISRPNLTFSTLTVSNMSPEDSSIYLCSVEDVGIYGYTFGSGTRLTVV.

This clonotype was recorded at least ten times. V gene TRBV18 combines with J gene TRBJ2-1; TRBD1 is a possible D gene (6 bases). The CDR3 consists of 14 residues. V was shortened by 4 bases and J by 4 bases, with 11 bases between the two germline ends. CDR1 KGHSH and CDR2 LQKENI come from the germline V gene. CDR3 coding DNA: TGTGCCAGCTCACGGGACAAGAGTTACAATGAGCAGTTCTTC. Protein product: CASSRDKSYNEQFF.

Comment on this clonotype: This may be a read error: a much more frequent sequence differs by one nucleotide. The rearrangement links TRBV6-1 to TRBJ1-1; no clear D. CDR3 length: 14 amino acids. Germline loops: CDR1 MNHNS, CDR2 SASEGT. The CDR3: CASRFGHQSTGAFF. The CDR3 bases are TGTGCCAGCAGATTCGGGCACCAGAGCACTGGAGCTTTCTTT.

The genes are TRBV24-1 and TRBJ2-2, with D possibly being TRBD1 (7 bases). V lost 12 bases and J lost 0, with 10 bases in between. This CDR3 region has 13 residues. Germline CDR1 KGHDR, CDR2 SFDVKD. CDR3 nucleotides: TGTGCCGCGGGACAGCCGAACACCGGGGAGCTGTTTTTT. Protein sequence: CAAGQPNTGELFF.

The chain's CDR3 is CASSIGGAYEQYF. Here the CDR3 DNA reads TGTGCCAGTAGTATCGGTGGAGCCTACGAGCAGTACTTC. This chain connects TRBV19 to TRBJ2-7; unclear D gene. Deletions cut 3 bases from V and 2 bases from J, with 8 bases between. This CDR3 has 13 residues. Germline CDR1 is LNHDA and CDR2 is SQIVND (reference sequence). The full variable domain, in which reference TRBV19 and TRBJ2-7 provide the parts outside the CDR3, is DGGITQSPKYLFRKEGQNVTLSCEQNLNHDAMYWYRQDPGQGLRLIYYSQIVNDFQKGDIAEGYSVSREKKESFPLTVTSAQKNPTAFYLCASSIGGAYEQYFGPGTRLTVT.

This clonotype showed up just a few times. J is TRBJ2-1 and V is TRBV7-9; 9 positions agree with TRBD1. The germline V gene has CDR1 SEHNR and CDR2 FQNEAQ (reference sequence). Trimming took 6 bases from V and 5 from J; bases not matched to a gene: 8. The CDR3 is 15 residues long. The CDR3 DNA is TGTGCCAGCAGGACTACAGGGGGCGCAAACAATGAGCAGTTCTTC. It specifies CASRTTGGANNEQFF.